The source of this T cell receptor beta chain is a study of shared clonotypes between healthy human individuals (dated by TCRdb to 2020 to 2022). For the wider study: A couple of women and a few men aged 18 to 49 years were included in the cohort. Per donor, leukapheresis produced somewhere between about 0.85 and 10 billion PBMCs. Different laboratories and diverse techniques were used to prepare libraries and sequence TCR repertoires, to increase sequencing depth and limit assay-specific biases. For each donor, CD4 naive and CD4 memory were each run on three plates, CD8 naive on two plates, and CD8 memory on one plate. To estimate repertoire size and how much clonotype sharing occurs between individuals, the study deeply sequenced the blood TCR repertoires of several healthy adults. The paper as a whole reports these results and caveats: Naive subsets generally had larger estimated clonotype richness than memory subsets did. Rarefaction of sorted-subset datasets indicated incomplete sequencing despite the large sequencing depth. When a handful of donors were compared, the shared fraction of clonotypes was roughly 5% for naive CD4, around 3.5% for naive CD8, 2.3% for memory CD4, and 0.35% to 0.5% for memory CD8. Higher generation probabilities were observed for clonotypes shared by all four sorted-subset donors than for non-shared clonotypes. Because the study included a small number of donors, the genetic and exposure-history diversity represented was limited. Pairwise subsampling led to the expectation that sequencing depth would affect the degree of clonotype sharing among donors. Sampling was restricted to blood, and TCR repertoires in tissue are likely to differ from TCR repertoires in blood.

Using the deep immunoSEQ assay, TCR CDR3 regions were amplified from genomic DNA by multiplex PCR. Extracted genomic DNA from each cell subset was spread evenly across all wells of several immunoSEQ 96-well plates, with each plate serving as a replicate. For sorted subsets, roughly 190 ng of genomic DNA, equivalent to around 29,000 T cell genomes, went into each replicate PCR. The purified libraries were quantified using a Qubit 3.0 fluorometer, sized with a Bioanalyzer 2100, and then quantified again using the KAPA Library Quantification kit. A separate single-read 150-cycle Illumina NextSeq 550 flow cell was used to sequence each immunoSEQ 96-well plate. The paper's data handling went like this. Because the immunoSEQ output held only junctional sequences and lacked quality scores, the filtering could not match the filtering applied to full-length reads. To assign V/J genes and CDR3, sequences were annotated using PyIR, a Python wrapper for IgBLAST v1.9, with IMGT germline references. Reads were removed for weak V/J assignments (E-value above 1e-6), missing CDR3, stop codons, out-of-frame junctions, or ambiguous translated residues. V3J clonotypes were defined as sequences sharing the same inferred V gene, J gene, and CDR3 amino acid sequence. To compute the percentage overlap between repertoires, the number of shared unique clonotypes was divided by the size of the smaller repertoire. RTK rarefaction, the Chao1 estimator, and Recon v2.1 estimates of unobserved clonotypes were used to assess repertoire richness. Generation probabilities for all TCRbeta clonotypes obtained by the gDNA method from a handful of donors were computed using OLGA. The clones in this table, taken by TCRdb from immuneACCESS, are in-frame only. Not every clone is retained; where verified, under half of the shortfall comes from an unresolved V gene, and the cause of the rest is unknown. The V and J calls and clone size are taken from that table; D and trimming were inferred from the DNA. For this sample the table gives about 1 million clones, of which roughly 80% were detected only once. The ten largest make up about 1.4% of the sample.

Healthy HIV-negative adults with no recently reported acute infections or vaccinations were included as donors. Every donor was a Caucasian adult residing in Nashville, Tennessee, USA. CD4+ T cells were enriched by magnetic negative selection; naive cells were then positively selected on CD45RA, and the negative fraction formed the memory subset. Blood was collected by leukapheresis, and PBMCs were isolated by Ficoll-Histopaque density gradient centrifugation and then cryopreserved in liquid nitrogen vapor phase. Purity and quantity of every magnetically sorted T cell population were checked by analytical flow cytometry. Genomic DNA was isolated from every sorted fraction and measured by UV absorbance on a Nanodrop 2000c. As encoded in the germline V gene, CDR1 is SGHDN while CDR2 is FVKESK. V is cut back by 4 bases and J by 3 bases, with 1 base in the junction unmatched. Spanning cysteine to phenylalanine, the CDR3 consists of 13 amino acids. Left in the record is the CDR3 DNA by itself, 39 bases read in frame from the first base.

Notes on this clone: Its antigen remains undetermined. No base-level quality is on record; no much larger clone is a single base apart. Other DNA sequences in this specimen translate into the identical CDR3.

The chain is made from TRBV14 and TRBJ1-2, with 8 junctional bases fitting TRBD1. The clonotype was recovered from a man aged 18-30 years in good health. The specimen was memory CD4+ T cells sorted from blood. Sample cell subset or site, as interpreted from the label and publication: CD45RA-negative fraction. The CDR3 region: CASSRDRYYGYTF. In nucleotides, the sequence is TGTGCCAGCAGCCGGGACAGGTACTATGGCTACACCTTC.